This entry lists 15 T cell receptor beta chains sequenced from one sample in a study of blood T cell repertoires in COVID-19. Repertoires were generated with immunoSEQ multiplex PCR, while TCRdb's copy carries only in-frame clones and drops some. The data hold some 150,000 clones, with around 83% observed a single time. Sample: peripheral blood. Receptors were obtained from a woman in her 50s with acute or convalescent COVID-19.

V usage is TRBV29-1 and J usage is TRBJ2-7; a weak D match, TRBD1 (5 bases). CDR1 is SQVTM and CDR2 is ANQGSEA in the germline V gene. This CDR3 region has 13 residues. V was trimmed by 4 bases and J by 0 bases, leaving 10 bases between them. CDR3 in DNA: TGCAGCGTTGGGGCTAGGGGCTCCTACGAGCAGTACTTC. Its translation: CSVGARGSYEQYF.

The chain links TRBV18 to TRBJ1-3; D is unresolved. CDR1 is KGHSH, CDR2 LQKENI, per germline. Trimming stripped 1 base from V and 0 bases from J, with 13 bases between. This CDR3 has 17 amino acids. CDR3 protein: CASSPQEGPSSGNTIYF. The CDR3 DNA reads TGTGCCAGCTCACCACAGGAGGGCCCGAGCTCTGGAAACACCATATATTTT.

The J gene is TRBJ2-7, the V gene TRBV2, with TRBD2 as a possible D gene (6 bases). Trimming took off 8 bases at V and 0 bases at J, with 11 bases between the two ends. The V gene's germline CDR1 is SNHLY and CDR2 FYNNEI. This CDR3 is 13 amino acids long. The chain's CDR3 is CASGRGPSYEQYF. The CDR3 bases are TGTGCCAGCGGGCGGGGCCCCTCCTACGAGCAGTACTTC. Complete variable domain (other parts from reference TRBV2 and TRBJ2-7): EPEVTQTPSHQVTQMGQEVILRCVPISNHLYFYWYRQILGQKVEFLVSFYNNEISEKSEIFDDQFSVERPDGSNFTLKIRSTKLEDSAMYFCASGRGPSYEQYFGPGTRLTVT.

The CDR3 region is CASSQFSGTGAKETQYF. The CDR3 nucleotides read TGTGCCAGCAGTCAGTTTTCCGGGACAGGGGCTAAAGAGACCCAGTACTTC. The genes are TRBV6-6 and TRBJ2-5, with TRBD1 matching over 10 bases. This CDR3 spans 17 amino acids. The V and J ends lost 5 bases and 3 bases, in that order; junction bases with no gene match: 12. Germline V lookup: CDR1 MNHNY, CDR2 SVGAGI (reference sequence).

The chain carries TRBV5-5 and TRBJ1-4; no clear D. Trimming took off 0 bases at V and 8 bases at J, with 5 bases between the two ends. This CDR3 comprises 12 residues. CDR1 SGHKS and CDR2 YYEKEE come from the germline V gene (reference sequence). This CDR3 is CASSLVGEKLFF. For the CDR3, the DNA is TGTGCCAGCAGCTTGGTCGGGGAAAAACTGTTTTTT.

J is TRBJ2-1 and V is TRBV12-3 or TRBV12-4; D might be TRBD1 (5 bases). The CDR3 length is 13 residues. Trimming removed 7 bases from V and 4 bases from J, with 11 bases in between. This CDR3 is CASTRVEYNEQFF. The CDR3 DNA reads TGTGCCAGCACCAGGGTCGAGTACAATGAGCAGTTCTTC.

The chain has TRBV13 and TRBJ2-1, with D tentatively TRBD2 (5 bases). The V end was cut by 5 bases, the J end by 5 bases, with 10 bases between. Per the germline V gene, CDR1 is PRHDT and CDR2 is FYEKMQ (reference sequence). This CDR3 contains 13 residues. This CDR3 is CASSPGLNNEQFF. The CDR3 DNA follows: TGTGCCAGCAGCCCCGGACTGAACAATGAGCAGTTCTTC.

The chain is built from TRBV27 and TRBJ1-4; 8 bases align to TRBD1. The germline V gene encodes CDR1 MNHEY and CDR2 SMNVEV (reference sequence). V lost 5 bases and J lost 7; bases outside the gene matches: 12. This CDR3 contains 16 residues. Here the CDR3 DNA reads TGTGCCAGCAGTACCCGGACAGGGTCGGGTGGTGAAAAACTGTTTTTT. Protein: CASSTRTGSGGEKLFF.

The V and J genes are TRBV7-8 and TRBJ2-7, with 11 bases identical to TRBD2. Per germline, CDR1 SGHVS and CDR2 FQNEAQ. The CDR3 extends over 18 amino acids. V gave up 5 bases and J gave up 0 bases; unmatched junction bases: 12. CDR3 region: CASSPAPHLAGGSYEQYF. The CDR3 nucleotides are TGTGCCAGCAGCCCCGCACCCCACCTAGCGGGGGGCTCCTACGAGCAGTACTTC.

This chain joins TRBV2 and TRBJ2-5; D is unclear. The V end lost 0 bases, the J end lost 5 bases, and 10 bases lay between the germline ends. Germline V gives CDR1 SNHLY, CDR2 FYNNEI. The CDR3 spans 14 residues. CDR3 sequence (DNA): TGTGCCAGCAGTGAAGCGCGGTCCGGCGAGACCCAGTACTTC. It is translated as CASSEARSGETQYF.

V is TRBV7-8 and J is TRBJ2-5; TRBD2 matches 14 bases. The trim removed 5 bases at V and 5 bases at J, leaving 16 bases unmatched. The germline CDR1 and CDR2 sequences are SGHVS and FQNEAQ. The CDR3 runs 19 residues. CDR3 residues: CASSRLLTGTSGSYETQYF. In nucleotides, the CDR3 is TGTGCCAGCAGCCGCTTGCTGACCGGGACTAGCGGGAGTTATGAGACCCAGTACTTC.

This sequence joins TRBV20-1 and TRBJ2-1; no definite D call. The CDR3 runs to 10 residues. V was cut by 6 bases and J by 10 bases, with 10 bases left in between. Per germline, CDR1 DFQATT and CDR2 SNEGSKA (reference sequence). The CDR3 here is CSAYAQEQFF. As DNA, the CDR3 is TGCAGTGCCTACGCACAGGAGCAGTTCTTC.

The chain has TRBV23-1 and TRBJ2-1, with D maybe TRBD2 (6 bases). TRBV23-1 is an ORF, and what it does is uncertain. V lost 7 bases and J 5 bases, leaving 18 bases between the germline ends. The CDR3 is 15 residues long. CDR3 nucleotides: TGCGCCAGCACTCCCCGGGGGTCGAGGGACAATGAGCAGTTCTTC. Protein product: CASTPRGSRDNEQFF.

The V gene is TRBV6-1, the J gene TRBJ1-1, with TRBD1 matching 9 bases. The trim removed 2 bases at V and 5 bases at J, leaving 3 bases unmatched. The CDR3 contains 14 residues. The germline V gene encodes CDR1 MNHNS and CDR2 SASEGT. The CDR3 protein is CASSEFGTGTEAFF. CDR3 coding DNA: TGTGCCAGCAGTGAATTCGGGACAGGGACTGAAGCTTTCTTT.

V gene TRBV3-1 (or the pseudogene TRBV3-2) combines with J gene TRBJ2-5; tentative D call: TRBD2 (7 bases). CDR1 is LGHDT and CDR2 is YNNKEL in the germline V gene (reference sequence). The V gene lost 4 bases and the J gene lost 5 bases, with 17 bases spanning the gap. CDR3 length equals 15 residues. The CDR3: CASSPSGVGAETQYF. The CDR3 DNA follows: TGTGCCAGCAGCCCAAGCGGGGTGGGGGCTGAGACCCAGTACTTC.